This T cell receptor beta chain was captured in a study of blood T cells in healthy people across ages. Findings of the study overall: As naive T cell percentage varied, TCR beta diversity correlated strongly with it.

This clonotype was seen many times. Its antigen is still unknown. The use of a sample-barcoded 5' primer and a J-beta primer mix characterized a second PCR of roughly 7 to 11 cycles. Researchers report that a template-switch adaptor with 12 random nucleotides tagged each cDNA molecule. TCRdb reprocessed the 5' RACE reads with MiXCR, giving one entry per CDR3 protein. The table records 700,000 to 1,000,000 distinct CDR3 sequences, around 42% of them present only once. V lost 3 bases and J 0 bases, leaving 14 bases between the germline ends. The CDR3 extends over 15 amino acids. Looked up from germline, CDR1 is SQVTM and CDR2 is ANQGSEA. Per individual sample, total RNA of at least 5 micrograms was extracted.

This receptor was taken from a man aged 60-69 years in good health. The sequenced sample consisted of blood. The rearrangement joins TRBV29-1 to TRBJ1-2, with D possibly matching TRBD1 (5 bases). CDR3 in DNA: TGCAGCGTTGACGACCGGGACCCATCTAACTATGGCTACACCTTC. It encodes CSVDDRDPSNYGYTF.